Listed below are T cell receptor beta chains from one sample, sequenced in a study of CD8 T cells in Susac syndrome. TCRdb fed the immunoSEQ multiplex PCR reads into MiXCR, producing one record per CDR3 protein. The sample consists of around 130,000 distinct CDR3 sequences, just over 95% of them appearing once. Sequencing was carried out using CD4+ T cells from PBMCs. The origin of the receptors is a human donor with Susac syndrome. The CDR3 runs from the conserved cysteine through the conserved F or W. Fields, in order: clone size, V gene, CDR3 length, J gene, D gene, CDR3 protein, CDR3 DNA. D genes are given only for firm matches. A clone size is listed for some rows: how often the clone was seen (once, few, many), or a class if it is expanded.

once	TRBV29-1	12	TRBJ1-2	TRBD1	CSVVQGDYGYTF	TGCAGCGTTGTGCAGGGGGACTATGGCTACACCTTC
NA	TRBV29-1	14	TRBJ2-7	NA	CSIMEADKRYEQYF	TGCAGCATCATGGAGGCGGACAAACGCTACGAGCAGTACTTC
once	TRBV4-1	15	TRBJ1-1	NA	CASSPGYRRNTEAFF	TGCGCCAGCAGCCCCGGGTATAGGAGAAACACTGAAGCTTTCTTT
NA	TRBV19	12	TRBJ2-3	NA	CASRGAADTQYF	TGTGCCAGTAGAGGTGCCGCAGATACGCAGTATTTT
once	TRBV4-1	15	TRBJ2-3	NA	CASSQGGVGTDTQYF	TGCGCCAGCAGCCAAGGCGGGGTGGGCACAGATACGCAGTATTTT
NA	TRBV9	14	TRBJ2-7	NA	CASSVEQAGYEQYF	TGTGCCAGCAGCGTAGAACAGGCCGGCTACGAGCAGTACTTC
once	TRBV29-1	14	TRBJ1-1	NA	CSVERHGGSKEAFF	TGCAGCGTTGAAAGACATGGGGGGTCGAAAGAAGCTTTCTTT
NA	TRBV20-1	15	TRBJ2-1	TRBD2	CSASPMQRGYNEQFF	TGCAGTGCTAGCCCCATGCAGCGGGGTTACAATGAGCAGTTCTTC
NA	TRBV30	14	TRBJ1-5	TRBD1	CAWSGGTGQQPQHF	TGTGCCTGGAGTGGAGGGACAGGGCAGCAGCCCCAGCATTTT
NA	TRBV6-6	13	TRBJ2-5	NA	CASSPTLGETQYF	TGTGCCAGCAGTCCCACACTCGGAGAGACCCAGTACTTC
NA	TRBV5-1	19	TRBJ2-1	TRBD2	CASSLDLAGGSLRYNEQFF	TGCGCCAGCAGCTTGGACCTAGCGGGAGGGTCTTTAAGGTACAATGAGCAGTTCTTC
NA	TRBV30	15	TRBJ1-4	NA	CAWGWFSATNEKLFF	TGTGCCTGGGGCTGGTTTTCCGCAACTAATGAAAAACTGTTTTTT
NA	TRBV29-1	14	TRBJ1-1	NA	CSAGDGGSYTEAFF	TGCAGCGCTGGGGACGGAGGGAGTTACACTGAAGCTTTCTTT
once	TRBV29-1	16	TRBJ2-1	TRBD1	CSVSGFAGQGNNEQFF	TGCAGCGTTTCCGGGTTTGCGGGACAGGGCAACAATGAGCAGTTCTTC
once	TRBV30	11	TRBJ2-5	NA	CASEREETQYF	TGTGCCTCCGAGAGGGAAGAGACCCAGTACTTC
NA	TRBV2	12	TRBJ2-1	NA	CASSRQVGEQFF	TGTGCCAGCAGTCGACAGGTTGGTGAGCAGTTCTTC
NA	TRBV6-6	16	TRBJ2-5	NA	CASSNPFTGGDETQYF	TGTGCCAGCAGTAACCCGTTCACAGGGGGGGATGAGACCCAGTACTTC
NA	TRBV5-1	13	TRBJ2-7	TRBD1	CASSSYRGYEQYF	TGCGCCAGCAGCTCGTACAGGGGCTACGAGCAGTACTTC
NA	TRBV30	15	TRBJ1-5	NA	CAWSVGRGRDQPQHF	TGTGCCTGGAGTGTAGGACGGGGACGCGATCAGCCCCAGCATTTT
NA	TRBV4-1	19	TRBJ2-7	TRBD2	CASSPVAGGRLRRSYEQYF	TGCGCCAGCAGCCCAGTAGCGGGAGGCCGCCTCCGGAGGTCCTACGAGCAGTACTTC
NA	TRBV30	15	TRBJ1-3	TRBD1	CAWSGDRASGNTIYF	TGTGCCTGGAGCGGGGACAGGGCATCTGGAAACACCATATATTTT
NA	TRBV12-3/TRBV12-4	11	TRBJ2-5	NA	CASSVEETQYF	TGTGCCAGCAGTGTGGAAGAGACCCAGTACTTC
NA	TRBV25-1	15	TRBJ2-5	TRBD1	CASSESTGAGETQYF	TGTGCCAGCAGTGAGAGTACAGGGGCCGGGGAGACCCAGTACTTC
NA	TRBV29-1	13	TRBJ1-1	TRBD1	CSVGQGWDTEAFF	TGCAGCGTTGGACAGGGATGGGACACTGAAGCTTTCTTT
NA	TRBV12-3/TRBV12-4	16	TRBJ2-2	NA	CASSLRLATNTGELFF	TGTGCCAGCAGTTTAAGGCTAGCGACGAACACCGGGGAGCTGTTTTTT
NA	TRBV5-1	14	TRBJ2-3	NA	CASSGQRPQLEQYF	TGCGCCAGCAGCGGACAGAGACCCCAGCTAGAGCAGTATTTT
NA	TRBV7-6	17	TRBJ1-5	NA	CASSLAYGAFSNQPQHF	TGTGCCAGCAGCTTAGCTTACGGGGCGTTTAGCAATCAGCCCCAGCATTTT
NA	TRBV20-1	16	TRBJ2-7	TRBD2	CSANSPFSGKTYEQYF	TGCAGTGCTAACAGCCCCTTCAGCGGGAAGACGTACGAGCAGTACTTC
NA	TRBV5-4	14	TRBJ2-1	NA	CASSLGRGRNEQFF	TGTGCCAGCAGCTTGGGGAGGGGGCGGAATGAGCAGTTCTTC
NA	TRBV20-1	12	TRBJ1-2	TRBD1	CSAEQGAGGYTF	TGCAGTGCTGAACAGGGGGCCGGTGGCTACACCTTC
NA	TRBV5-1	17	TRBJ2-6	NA	CASSLGPIYSGANVLTF	TGCGCCAGCAGCCTGGGACCGATTTACTCTGGGGCCAACGTCCTGACTTTC
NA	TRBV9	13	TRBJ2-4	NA	CASSVGTGNIQYF	TGTGCCAGCAGCGTAGGGACGGGAAACATTCAGTACTTC
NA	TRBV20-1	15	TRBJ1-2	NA	CSARAPVGTQYGYTF	TGCAGTGCTAGAGCGCCGGTGGGGACACAGTATGGCTACACCTTC
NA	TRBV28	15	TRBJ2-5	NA	CASSRFTGHQETQYF	TGTGCCAGCAGCCGATTCACAGGGCACCAAGAGACCCAGTACTTC
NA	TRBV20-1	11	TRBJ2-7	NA	CSAQEGYEQYF	TGCAGTGCTCAGGAAGGCTACGAGCAGTACTTC
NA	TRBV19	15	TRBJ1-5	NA	CASSTPGNPNQPQHF	TGTGCCAGTAGTACCCCAGGGAATCCCAATCAGCCCCAGCATTTT
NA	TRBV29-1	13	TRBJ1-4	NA	CSVEVDDREKLFF	TGCAGCGTTGAGGTTGACGATCGAGAAAAACTGTTTTTT
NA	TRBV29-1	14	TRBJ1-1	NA	CSVEAIFRGTEAFF	TGCAGCGTTGAAGCTATCTTCCGGGGGACTGAAGCTTTCTTT
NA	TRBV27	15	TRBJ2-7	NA	CASSWGGGIADEQYF	TGTGCCAGCAGTTGGGGTGGGGGGATCGCGGACGAGCAGTACTTC
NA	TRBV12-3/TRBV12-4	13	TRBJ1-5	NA	CASSLERGQPQHF	TGTGCCAGCAGTTTAGAAAGAGGTCAGCCCCAGCATTTT
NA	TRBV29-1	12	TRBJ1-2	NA	CSVSSSTYGYTF	TGCAGCGTGAGCAGCTCGACCTATGGCTACACCTTC
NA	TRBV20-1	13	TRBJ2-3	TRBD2	CSAGGGRGDTQYF	TGCAGTGCCGGGGGCGGGAGGGGGGATACGCAGTATTTT
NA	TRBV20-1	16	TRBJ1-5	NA	CSASQGSANSNQPQHF	TGCAGTGCTAGTCAGGGTAGCGCAAATAGCAATCAGCCCCAGCATTTT